This T cell receptor beta chain was sequenced in a study of blood T cells in healthy people across ages. Findings and caveats of the study: Per million T cells, TCR beta diversity dropped about linearly as age rose.

Trimming pared 0 bases from V and 0 bases from J, leaving 12 bases between. This CDR3 region has 18 residues. Per germline, CDR1 LGHDT and CDR2 YNNKEL (reference sequence). It was with a sample-barcoded 5' primer and a J-beta primer mix that a second PCR of roughly 6 to 11 cycles was run. Each CDR3 protein gets one entry after TCRdb re-called the 5' RACE reads with MiXCR. The sample contains hundreds of thousands of distinct CDR3 sequences, approximately 59% of which appear only once. Remarks on this clonotype: Its matching antigen is unknown.

This chain uses TRBV3-1 with TRBJ1-6; unclear D gene. The sample comprised blood. This clonotype originated in a man between 60 and 75 years old in good health. Here the CDR3 reads CASSQEEPWSSYNSPLHF. DNA of the CDR3: TGTGCCAGCAGCCAAGAAGAACCGTGGAGCTCCTATAATTCACCCCTCCACTTT.